This is a list of T cell receptor beta chains from one sample in a study of cytomegalovirus exposure and HLA in healthy donors. Some clones are missing from TCRdb's copy, which holds only in-frame ones; the method was immunoSEQ multiplex PCR. The repertoire holds some 160,000 clones, 60% to 80% seen once, with about 1.8% in the top ten. Material: PBMCs. These receptors all come from a woman in her twenties or thirties in good health and CMV-seronegative. Each CDR3 is given with its conserved first and last residue. A D gene is named only where the DNA matches it firmly. The size entry is marked missing in some rows and otherwise reads once, few, many or a size class.

len,v_gene,j_gene,abundance,d_gene,CDR3nt,CDR3aa
13,TRBV5-1,TRBJ2-7,NA,TRBD1,TGCGCCAGCAGCTTGGGACAGGGTCGCGAGCAGTACTTC,CASSLGQGREQYF
11,TRBV9,TRBJ1-2,NA,NA,TGTGCCAGCAGCGCCGACTATGGCTACACCTTC,CASSADYGYTF
14,TRBV1,TRBJ2-3,NA,NA,TGCACCAGAGGCCGGGTCCGCCTTATCGATACGCAGTATTTT,CTRGRVRLIDTQYF
14,TRBV18,TRBJ2-7,few,TRBD1,TGTGCCAGCTCATGGGACAGTCTGTCCTACGAGCAGTACTTC,CASSWDSLSYEQYF
14,TRBV5-1,TRBJ2-2,NA,NA,TGCGCCAGCAGCTCACAAGCGAACACCGGGGAGCTGTTTTTT,CASSSQANTGELFF
17,TRBV18,TRBJ1-1,once,TRBD1,TGTGCCAGCTCAGATATTAGAGCCGGGACAGGGGTGACTGAAGCTTTCTTT,CASSDIRAGTGVTEAFF
15,TRBV11-2,TRBJ2-7,NA,TRBD1,TGTGCCAGCGGGGGACCGGGACAGGTGATACGGGAGCAGTACTTC,CASGGPGQVIREQYF
13,TRBV27,TRBJ1-2,NA,NA,TGTGCCAGCAGTTCCTTCCAGGGGAATGGCTACACCTTC,CASSSFQGNGYTF
17,TRBV7-6,TRBJ2-6,NA,TRBD1,TGTGCCAGCAGCTTATTATACAGGGGCATTGGGGCCAACGTCCTGACTTTC,CASSLLYRGIGANVLTF
12,TRBV5-1,TRBJ1-2,NA,TRBD1,TGCGCCAGCAGCCGGACAGGGGGGGACTACACCTTC,CASSRTGGDYTF
16,TRBV6-1,TRBJ1-5,NA,TRBD1,TGTGCCAGCAGTGATAGGACAGGGGCTAGCAATCAGCCCCAGCATTTT,CASSDRTGASNQPQHF
15,TRBV7-7,TRBJ2-7,NA,NA,TGTGCTAGCAGCCCCCAGACGGTAGGGAGAGACGAGCAGTACTTC,CASSPQTVGRDEQYF
15,TRBV14,TRBJ2-3,NA,NA,TGTGCCAGCAGCCAAGGGGGAGGTGGCACAGATACGCAGTATTTT,CASSQGGGGTDTQYF
15,TRBV7-2,TRBJ2-1,NA,TRBD2,TGTGCCAGCAGCTCGCGGGGGGGGAACTACAATGAGCAGTTCTTC,CASSSRGGNYNEQFF
15,TRBV15,TRBJ1-1,NA,NA,TGTGCCACCAGCAGATCTCAGGGGCGTCAACGGGTAGCTTTCTTT,CATSRSQGRQRVAFF
15,TRBV5-5,TRBJ1-5,once,NA,TGTGCCAGCAGCTTGGGACTGCCTGCTAATCAGCCCCAGCATTTT,CASSLGLPANQPQHF
13,TRBV2,TRBJ2-5,NA,NA,TGTGCCACTCGACAGGGACTCCAAGAGACCCAGTACTTC,CATRQGLQETQYF
15,TRBV5-1,TRBJ1-1,NA,NA,TGCGCCAGCAGCCCCGGACAGTCGGGGGGCACTGAAGCTTTCTTT,CASSPGQSGGTEAFF
13,TRBV30,TRBJ1-5,few,TRBD1,TGTGCCTGGGCGGACAGGGGCTTGGTGTCCCAGCATTTT,CAWADRGLVSQHF
14,TRBV15,TRBJ1-4,NA,NA,TGTGCCACCAGCTCTCGACTAGGGAATGAAAAACTGTTTTTT,CATSSRLGNEKLFF
17,TRBV30,TRBJ1-5,once,TRBD1,TGTGCCTGGAGTGTATTCGGGGGACAGGGAGGCAATCAGCCCCAGCATTTT,CAWSVFGGQGGNQPQHF
13,TRBV27,TRBJ2-2,NA,NA,TGTGCCAGCAGAGGACAGCCAACCGGGGAGCTGTTTTTT,CASRGQPTGELFF
14,TRBV4-1,TRBJ2-7,NA,TRBD2,TGCGCCAGCAGCCGGGGACTAGCGGGGGACGAGCAGTACTTC,CASSRGLAGDEQYF
13,TRBV29-1,TRBJ1-4,NA,NA,TGCAGCGCCTCATCAGGTTATAATGAAAAACTGTTTTTT,CSASSGYNEKLFF
15,TRBV9,TRBJ2-1,NA,NA,TGTGCCAGCAGCGTAGAGCTCCTCTCCTACAATGAGCAGTTCTTC,CASSVELLSYNEQFF
17,TRBV13,TRBJ2-3,NA,TRBD1,TGTGCCAGCAGCTTAGCCCGGACAGGGATCCGCACAGATACGCAGTATTTT,CASSLARTGIRTDTQYF
13,TRBV29-1,TRBJ1-1,NA,NA,TGCAGCGCGAGAGGACAGTTGAACACTGAAGCTTTCTTT,CSARGQLNTEAFF
15,TRBV13,TRBJ1-3,NA,NA,TGTGCCAGCAGCTTAGGTTCAGGGATGGGAAACACCATATATTTT,CASSLGSGMGNTIYF
13,TRBV10-3,TRBJ1-1,NA,TRBD1,TGTGCCACTCGGGACAGGCAGGAGGGTGAAGCTTTCTTT,CATRDRQEGEAFF
13,TRBV6-1,TRBJ1-1,NA,NA,TGTGCCAGCAGTGAAAAGCCGAACACTGAAGCTTTCTTT,CASSEKPNTEAFF